Listed below are T cell receptor beta chains from one sample, sequenced in a study of CD8 T cells in Susac syndrome. TCRdb analysed the immunoSEQ multiplex PCR reads with MiXCR anew, one entry per CDR3 protein. The sample has 95,000 to 150,000 distinct CDR3 sequences; roughly 95% are singletons. Sequences were obtained from CD4+ T cells from PBMCs. The receptors were gathered from a human donor with Susac syndrome. CDR3s include the opening cysteine and the closing phenylalanine or tryptophan. The order of the fields is clone size, D gene, J gene, V gene, CDR3 DNA, CDR3 protein. The D gene is left open where the match is weak. A row's size may be missing; if present it is once, few, many or a size class.

-	-	TRBJ1-2	TRBV15	TGTGCCACCAGCAGAGAGTTCCATGGCTACACCTTC	CATSREFHGYTF
-	-	TRBJ1-2	TRBV16	TGTGCCAGCAGCCAAAGAGGGTACTATGGCTACACCTTC	CASSQRGYYGYTF
-	-	TRBJ2-5	TRBV29-1	TGCAGCGTTGACTTGGGGCAGGAAGAGACCCAGTACTTC	CSVDLGQEETQYF
-	-	TRBJ1-2	TRBV6-2/TRBV6-3	TGTGCCAGCAGTCGGACATGGACAGACTCAGGTTACTATGGCTACACCTTC	CASSRTWTDSGYYGYTF
-	-	TRBJ2-2	TRBV28	TGTGCCAGCAGCCCCTTGGCGAATACCGGGGAGCTGTTTTTT	CASSPLANTGELFF
-	TRBD2	TRBJ2-1	TRBV6-1	TGTGCCAGCAGTCCCGCGTCTAGCGGGAGGTTGAATGAGCAGTTCTTC	CASSPASSGRLNEQFF
-	TRBD1	TRBJ2-7	TRBV20-1	TGCAGTGCTAGAGATAGGGACAGGGGTAATCACTACGAGCAGTACTTC	CSARDRDRGNHYEQYF
-	TRBD1	TRBJ2-2	TRBV12-3/TRBV12-4	TGTGCCAGCAGTTTTTGGCAGGGGGACACCGGGGAGCTGTTTTTT	CASSFWQGDTGELFF
-	-	TRBJ1-5	TRBV7-2	TGTGCCAGCGCCAGGGGCGTGGGTAGCAATCAGCCCCAGCATTTT	CASARGVGSNQPQHF
-	-	TRBJ2-7	TRBV5-5	TGTGCCAGCAGCTTGGTCCAGCTAGACCTTTACGAGCAGTACTTC	CASSLVQLDLYEQYF
-	-	TRBJ2-5	TRBV28	TGTGCCAGCAGGCAAGAGACCCAGTACTTC	CASRQETQYF
-	TRBD1	TRBJ2-2	TRBV29-1	TGCAGCGTCAGGACAGGGGACACCGGGGAGCTGTTTTTT	CSVRTGDTGELFF
-	TRBD1	TRBJ1-5	TRBV30	TGTGCCTGGAGTCAACAGACAGGGTTCAGCAATCAGCCCCAGCATTTT	CAWSQQTGFSNQPQHF
-	-	TRBJ2-1	TRBV7-6	TGTGCCAGCAGCTTAGGCGGCGGGAATGAGCAGTTCTTC	CASSLGGGNEQFF
-	-	TRBJ1-5	TRBV29-1	TGCAGCGTCGCCGATGGGGTCCTGGGAAATCAGCCCCAGCATTTT	CSVADGVLGNQPQHF
-	TRBD2	TRBJ2-1	TRBV7-8	TGTGCCAGCAGCTTAACGAGGGAGGGGACCTACAATGAGCAGTTCTTC	CASSLTREGTYNEQFF
-	TRBD1	TRBJ1-5	TRBV30	TGTGCCTGGAGGGGACAGCCTAATCAGCTCCAGCATTTT	CAWRGQPNQLQHF
once	TRBD1	TRBJ1-4	TRBV7-9	TGTGCCAGCAGCTTAGCGATAGGACAGGGTGTGACTAATGAAAAACTGTTTTTT	CASSLAIGQGVTNEKLFF
-	TRBD2	TRBJ2-3	TRBV9	TGTGCCAGCAGCCCCGGACTAGCGGGCTACACAGATACGCAGTATTTT	CASSPGLAGYTDTQYF
-	TRBD2	TRBJ2-7	TRBV5-4	TGTGCCAGCAGCTTGGGCATCAACGCGGGAGGCTACGAGCAGTACTTC	CASSLGINAGGYEQYF
-	-	TRBJ2-7	TRBV30	TGTGCCTGGAGTGTCGATTTGTGGGGTCACTCCTACGAGCAGTACTTC	CAWSVDLWGHSYEQYF
-	-	TRBJ2-1	TRBV15	TGTGCCACCAGTACGTCCGGGATAAGAGACGGTGAGCAGTTCTTC	CATSTSGIRDGEQFF
-	-	TRBJ1-1	TRBV15	TGTGCCACCAGCAGAGGCGAAACAGGGAGTGCGACTGAAGCTTTCTTT	CATSRGETGSATEAFF
once	-	TRBJ2-3	TRBV9	TGTGCCAGCAGCCCCCAAGGAAACACAGATACGCAGTATTTT	CASSPQGNTDTQYF
-	TRBD1	TRBJ1-4	TRBV5-1	TGCGCCAGCAGCTCCCGTGGACAGGGGCTATCAACTAATGAAAAACTGTTTTTT	CASSSRGQGLSTNEKLFF